These T cell receptor beta chains were read from a single sample in a study of early T cells in non-severe SARS-CoV-2 infection. TCRdb fed the 5' RACE reads into MiXCR, producing one record per CDR3 protein. Of about 80,000 distinct CDR3 sequences in the sample, 12% were seen once. The sequencing here drew on whole blood, taken at baseline. All receptors derive from an adult who was a healthcare worker with PCR-confirmed SARS-CoV-2 infection or an uninfected control (not recorded which). The donor label of this sample is uncertain. The conserved cysteine and the conserved F or W are not part of the CDR3 here. A row's size may be missing; if present it is once, few, many or a size class.

TRBV18,.,ASSPLGDMNTEAF
TRBV2,.,ASSRRLADTDTQY
TRBV20-1,.,SASDGRGAF
TRBV7-9,few,ASRRQGVDYEQY
TRBV24-1,.,ATSDTSVANVLT
TRBV7-3,few,ASSFGDGYGYT
TRBV4-1,many,ASRPVGRGKEKLF
TRBV5-4,.,ASSPDREVEKLF
TRBV11-2,.,ASSPGGADTQY
TRBV12-3/TRBV12-4,.,ASSFYGGRSTYGYT
TRBV18,many,ASSPSGEDTEAF
TRBV20-1,.,SARDLQGGGEQY
TRBV6-5,few,ASRGTGGNSPLH
TRBV3-1,many,ASSQVRTPLH
TRBV18,.,ASSPDLTGEAF
TRBV27,.,ASSSPPGGDEQY
TRBV3-1,many,ASSQEVQLVDTGELF
TRBV6-6,.,ASSLSRAQETQY
TRBV7-2,.,ASSPDRYSYEQY
TRBV29-1,few,SFSAAGVAKNIQY
TRBV11-2,many,ASSYLRQETQY
TRBV5-1,.,ASSLAVSFTDTQY
TRBV11-2,few,ASSLEWTSAETQY
TRBV27,.,ASSPADRNSNQPQH
TRBV11-2,few,ASSSSGELF
TRBV2,many,ASGPREYNEQF
TRBV20-1,.,SAISGGFYNEQF
TRBV27,.,ASREQGAVFETQY
TRBV27,.,ASSLSLPGQGYEQY
TRBV19,.,ASSTRFGVYGYT
TRBV10-3,few,AISGSSGESDTQY
TRBV20-1,.,SALGGDDYEQY
TRBV20-1,.,SALRQGAGYGYT
TRBV19,.,ASKSTGPGANEQF
TRBV20-1,few,SATKSNTEAF
TRBV5-5,many,ASSPWLDTQY
TRBV6-1,many,ASSEIYGYT
TRBV18,few,ASSPLPYEQY
TRBV9,.,ASSSETPGELF
TRBV7-8,.,ASSPGRLNTEAF